Below, 6 T cell receptor beta chains from the same sample are listed, as sequenced in a study of technical replicates of blood from several donors. Sequencing used immunoSEQ multiplex PCR; TCRdb keeps in-frame clones, though not all of them. Of about 100,000 clones detected, 95% to 96% appear once; the ten largest clones hold about 0.36%. Sample: T cells isolated from PBMCs. The receptors here all came from a human donor in good health.

The chain links TRBV11-2 to TRBJ1-1; D is unresolved. Germline V gene data show CDR1 as SGHAT and CDR2 as FQNNGV. V shed 7 bases and J shed 6 bases, with 15 bases lying between them. The CDR3 has 13 amino acids. Here the CDR3 reads CASTKTASAEAFF. DNA of the CDR3: TGTGCCAGCACAAAGACGGCTAGCGCTGAAGCTTTCTTT.

The V call is TRBV4-1, the J call TRBJ1-3; D is unclear. With 4 bases removed from V and 0 bases from J, the gap between germline ends came to 22 bases. The CDR3 consists of 19 residues. Germline V CDR1 and CDR2: MGHRA, YSYEKL. For the CDR3, the DNA is TGCGCCAGCAGCCCTGCCGGCTTCATGGACTTTAGCTCTGGAAACACCATATATTTT. The encoded protein is CASSPAGFMDFSSGNTIYF.

This chain connects TRBV11-3 to TRBJ2-3, with D possibly being TRBD1 (6 bases). Trimming took off 5 bases at V and 0 bases at J, with 21 bases between the two ends. The CDR3 sequence is 18 residues long. Germline CDR1 SGHNT, CDR2 YENEEA. CDR3 in amino acids: CASSGTKTGHSSTDTQYF. The CDR3 DNA follows: TGTGCCAGCAGCGGAACTAAGACAGGTCATTCTAGCACAGATACGCAGTATTTT.

This rearrangement joins TRBV5-1 to TRBJ2-7; TRBD1 matches at 9 bases. Germline lookup yields CDR1 SGHRS and CDR2 YFSETQ. The V segment lost 4 bases and the J segment 4 bases; nucleotides outside the gene matches: 12. The CDR3 spans 16 residues. The CDR3 DNA is TGCGCCAGCAGCCAAACTTACCGGGACAGGGTTTACGAGCAGTACTTC. The encoded protein is CASSQTYRDRVYEQYF.

The rearrangement uses TRBV10-3 and TRBJ2-1; weak D call: TRBD1 (5 bases). The CDR3 is 12 residues long. V lost 8 bases to trimming and J lost 8 bases, with 13 bases between them. Germline CDR1 is ENHRY and CDR2 is SYGVKD. For the CDR3, the DNA is TGTGCCATCGAAAGGGGAAACGATGAGCAGTTCTTC. Amino acid sequence: CAIERGNDEQFF.

Here the CDR3 reads CASSQEGDPMNTEAFF. In nucleotides, the CDR3 is TGCGCCAGCAGCCAAGAGGGAGACCCCATGAACACTGAAGCTTTCTTT. The chain couples TRBV4-3 to TRBJ1-1; D is unclear. Germline V CDR1 and CDR2: LGHNA, YSLEER. V dropped 0 bases and J dropped 0 bases, with 11 bases sitting between them. The CDR3 covers 16 residues.